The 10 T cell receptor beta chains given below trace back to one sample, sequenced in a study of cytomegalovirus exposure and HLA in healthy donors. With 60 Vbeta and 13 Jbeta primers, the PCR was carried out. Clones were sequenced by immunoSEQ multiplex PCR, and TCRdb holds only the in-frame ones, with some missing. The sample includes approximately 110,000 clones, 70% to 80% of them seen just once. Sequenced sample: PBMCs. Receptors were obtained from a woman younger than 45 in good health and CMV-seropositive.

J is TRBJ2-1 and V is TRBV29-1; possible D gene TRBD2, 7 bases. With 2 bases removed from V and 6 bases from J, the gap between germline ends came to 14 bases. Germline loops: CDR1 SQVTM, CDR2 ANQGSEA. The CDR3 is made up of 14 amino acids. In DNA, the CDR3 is TGCAGCGTTGAACCGCCCGGGGGGCTCAATGAGCAGTTCTTC. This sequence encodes CSVEPPGGLNEQFF.

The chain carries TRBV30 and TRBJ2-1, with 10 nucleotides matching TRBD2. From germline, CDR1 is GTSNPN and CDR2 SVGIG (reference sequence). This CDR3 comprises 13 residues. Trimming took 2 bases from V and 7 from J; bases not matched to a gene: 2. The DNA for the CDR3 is TGTGCCTGGAGTCGTAGCGGGAGGAATGAGCAGTTCTTC. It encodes CAWSRSGRNEQFF.

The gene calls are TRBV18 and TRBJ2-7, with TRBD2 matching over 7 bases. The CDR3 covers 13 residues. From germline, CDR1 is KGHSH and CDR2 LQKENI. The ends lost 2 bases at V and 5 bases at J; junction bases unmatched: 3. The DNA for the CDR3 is TGTGCCAGCTCACCAAGGCTAGCGGACGAGCAGTACTTC. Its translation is CASSPRLADEQYF.

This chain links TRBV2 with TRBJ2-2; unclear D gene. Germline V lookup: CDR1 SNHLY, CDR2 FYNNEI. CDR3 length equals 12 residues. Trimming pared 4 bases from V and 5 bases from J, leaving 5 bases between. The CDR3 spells CASSGGTGELFF. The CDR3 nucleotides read TGTGCCAGCAGTGGAGGAACCGGGGAGCTGTTTTTT.

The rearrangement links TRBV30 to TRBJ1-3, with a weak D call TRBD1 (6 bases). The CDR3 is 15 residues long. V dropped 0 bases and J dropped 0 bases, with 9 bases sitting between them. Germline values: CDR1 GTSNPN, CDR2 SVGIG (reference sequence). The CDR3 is CAWSVRGSSGNTIYF. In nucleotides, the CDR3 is TGTGCCTGGAGTGTAAGGGGGTCCTCTGGAAACACCATATATTTT.

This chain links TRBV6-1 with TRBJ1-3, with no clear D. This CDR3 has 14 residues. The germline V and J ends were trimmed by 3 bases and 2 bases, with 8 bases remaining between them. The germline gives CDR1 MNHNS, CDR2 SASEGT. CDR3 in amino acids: CASSDSRAGNTIYF. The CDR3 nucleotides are TGTGCCAGCAGTGACTCTCGGGCTGGAAACACCATATATTTT.

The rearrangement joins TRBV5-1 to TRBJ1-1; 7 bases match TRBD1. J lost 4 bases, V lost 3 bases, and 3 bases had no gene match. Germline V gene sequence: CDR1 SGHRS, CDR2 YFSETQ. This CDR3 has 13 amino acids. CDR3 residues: CASSSPGGTEAFF. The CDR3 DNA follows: TGCGCCAGCAGCTCTCCAGGGGGCACTGAAGCTTTCTTT.

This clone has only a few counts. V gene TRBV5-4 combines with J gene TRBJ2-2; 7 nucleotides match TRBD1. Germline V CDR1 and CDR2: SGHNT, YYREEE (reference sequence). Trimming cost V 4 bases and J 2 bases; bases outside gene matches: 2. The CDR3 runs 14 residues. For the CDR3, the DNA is TGTGCCAGCAGCGACAGGGAAAACACCGGGGAGCTGTTTTTT. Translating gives CASSDRENTGELFF.

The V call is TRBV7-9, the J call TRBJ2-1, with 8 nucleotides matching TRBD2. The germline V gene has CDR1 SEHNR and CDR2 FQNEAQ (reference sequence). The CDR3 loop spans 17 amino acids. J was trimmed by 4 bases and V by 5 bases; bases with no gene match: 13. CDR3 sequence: CASSPRKASGPYNEQFF. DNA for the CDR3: TGTGCCAGCAGCCCCCGGAAGGCTAGCGGGCCTTACAATGAGCAGTTCTTC.

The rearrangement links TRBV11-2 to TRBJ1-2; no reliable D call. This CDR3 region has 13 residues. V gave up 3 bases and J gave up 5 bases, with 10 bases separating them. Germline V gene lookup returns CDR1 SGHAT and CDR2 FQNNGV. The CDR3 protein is CASSLTGRYGYTF. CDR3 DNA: TGTGCCAGCAGCTTGACGGGGAGGTATGGCTACACCTTC.